The clone carrying this TCR beta chain was seen only once. The antigen remains unidentified. This sample was taken from a study of T cells in localized non-small cell lung cancer. Broader study findings: The appearance of a median approximately 61 of the top 100 tumor clones was seen in adjacent lung. Uninvolved neighboring lung showed the greatest T cell clonality, exceeding tumor. One tumor region alone was sequenced, and heterogeneity therefore remains possible. Higher blood T cell density tracked longer overall survival.

V lost 2 bases and J 0 bases, leaving 7 bases between the germline ends. This CDR3 has 14 residues. CDR1 MRHNA and CDR2 SNTAGT come from the germline V gene. Method: immunoSEQ multiplex PCR; TCRdb's copy keeps in-frame clones and lacks some. The table has about 30,000 clones, 70% to 90% seen once. The V gene is TRBV6-4, the J gene TRBJ1-1; no definite D call. The receptor's source is a female donor of 60 years or more with stage III squamous cell lung carcinoma. This specimen consisted of peripheral blood, obtained before any cancer treatment. CDR3 residues: CASSDGTMNTEAFF. In nucleotides, the CDR3 is TGTGCCAGCAGTGACGGAACCATGAACACTGAAGCTTTCTTT.